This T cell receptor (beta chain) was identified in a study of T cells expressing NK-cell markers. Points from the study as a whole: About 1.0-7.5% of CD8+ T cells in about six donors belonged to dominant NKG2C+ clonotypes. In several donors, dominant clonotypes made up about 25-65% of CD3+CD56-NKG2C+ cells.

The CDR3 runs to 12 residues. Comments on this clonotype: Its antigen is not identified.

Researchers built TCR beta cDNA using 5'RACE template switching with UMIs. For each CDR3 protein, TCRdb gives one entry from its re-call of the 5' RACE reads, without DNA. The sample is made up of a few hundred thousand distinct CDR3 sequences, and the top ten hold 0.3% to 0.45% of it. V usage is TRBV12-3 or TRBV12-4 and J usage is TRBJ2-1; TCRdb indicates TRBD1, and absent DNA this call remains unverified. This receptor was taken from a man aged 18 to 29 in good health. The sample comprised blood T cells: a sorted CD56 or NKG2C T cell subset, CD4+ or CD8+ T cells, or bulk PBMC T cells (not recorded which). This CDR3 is CASRILGDEQFF.